This T cell receptor (beta chain) was sequenced in a study of post-analysis software for immune sequencing data. Study-level information: Relapsing-remitting, secondary progressive and progressive-relapsing forms made up the multiple sclerosis disease courses.

CDR1 is SQVTM, CDR2 ANQGSEA, per germline. Losses at the gene ends were 5 bases for V and 0 bases for J; bases not matched to a gene: 9. CDR3 length equals 15 residues. A word on this clonotype: Its antigen is currently unknown.

Study-level points and caveats: A significant reduction in normalized Chao1 diversity was observed in multiple sclerosis patients versus controls. The five TRBV segments detected at higher frequency in patients than in controls included TRBV5-6, TRBV5-1 and TRBV20-1. The F measure placed samples prepared in the same batch into strongly shared clusters.

Each TCR beta cDNA library carried unique molecular identifiers. About 500,000 cDNA molecules were obtained per 1 to 10 million input T cells. TCRdb used MiXCR to reprocess the PCR reads, holding one entry per CDR3 protein. The repertoire includes approximately 180,000 distinct CDR3 sequences, about 32% of them detected once, and approximately 1.6% sits in the top ten. The V gene is TRBV29-1, the J gene TRBJ1-1, with 7 bases identical to TRBD1. Source material: blood. This TCR was sampled from a girl under 18 with multiple sclerosis. This chain's CDR3 is CSVLTGSMVNTEAFF. The CDR3 region has the DNA TGCAGCGTTTTGACAGGGAGTATGGTGAACACTGAAGCTTTCTTT.